This T cell receptor beta chain appears in the sequencing data of a study of neoadjuvant nivolumab and ipilimumab in lung cancer. Germline assignment: CDR1 SGHNT and CDR2 YYREEE (reference sequence). V lost 0 bases and J 10 bases, leaving 11 bases between the germline ends. This CDR3 has 13 residues. The method was immunoSEQ multiplex PCR; TCRdb's version includes in-frame clones alone and lacks a portion of them. The repertoire holds about 38,000 clones, with roughly nine tenths as singletons. The gene calls are TRBV5-4 and TRBJ2-1; D not certain. The TCR sequence derives from an adult with non-small cell lung cancer. This specimen was peripheral blood, taken before neoadjuvant nivolumab, alone or with ipilimumab. The CDR3 is CASSLVGIIEQFF. CDR3 nucleotides: TGTGCCAGCAGCTTGGTTGGGATAATAGAGCAGTTCTTC.